This TCR beta chain was sequenced for a study of CD8 T cells in Susac syndrome. Random-hexamer reverse transcription was applied to roughly 0.5 to 1 ug RNA. Amplification of TCR beta CDR3 spanned 54 Vbeta and 13 Jbeta via immunoSEQ multiplex PCR. TCRdb processed the immunoSEQ multiplex PCR reads anew with MiXCR; each CDR3 protein has one entry. The data show roughly 130,000 distinct CDR3 sequences, with about 94% seen just once and approximately 0.12% held by the top ten. The trim removed 6 bases at V and 2 bases at J, leaving 5 bases unmatched. Germline V gene lookup returns CDR1 DFQATT and CDR2 SNEGSKA (reference sequence). The CDR3 length is 13 residues.

V is TRBV20-1 and J is TRBJ2-3, with 7 bases that match TRBD2. The clonotype originates from a human donor with multiple sclerosis. The material sequenced was CD4+ T cells from PBMCs. Here the CDR3 reads CSATGTNTDTQYF. CDR3 DNA sequence: TGCAGTGCCACCGGGACTAACACAGATACGCAGTATTTT.